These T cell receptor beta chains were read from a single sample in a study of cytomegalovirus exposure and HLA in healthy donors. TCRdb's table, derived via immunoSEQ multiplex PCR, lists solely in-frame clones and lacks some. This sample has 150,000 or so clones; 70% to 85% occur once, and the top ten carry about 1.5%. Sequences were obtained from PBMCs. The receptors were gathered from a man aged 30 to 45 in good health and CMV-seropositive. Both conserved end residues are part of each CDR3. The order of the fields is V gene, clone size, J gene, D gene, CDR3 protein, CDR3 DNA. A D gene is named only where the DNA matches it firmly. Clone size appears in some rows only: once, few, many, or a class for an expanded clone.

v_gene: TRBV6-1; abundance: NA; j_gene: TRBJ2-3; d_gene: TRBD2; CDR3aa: CASSLAGGPNTQYF; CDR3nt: TGTGCCAGCAGTCTAGCGGGGGGGCCTAATACGCAGTATTTT
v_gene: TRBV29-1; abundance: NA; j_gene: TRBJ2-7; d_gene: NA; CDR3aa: CSVITVGHEQYF; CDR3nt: TGCAGCGTTATCACAGTAGGCCACGAGCAGTACTTC
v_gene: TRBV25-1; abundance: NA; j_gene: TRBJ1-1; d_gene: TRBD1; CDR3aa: CASSAGTGALEAFF; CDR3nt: TGTGCCAGCAGTGCCGGGACAGGGGCACTTGAAGCTTTCTTT
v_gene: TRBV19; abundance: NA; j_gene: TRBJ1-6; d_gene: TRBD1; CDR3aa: CASSIQGAQSNSPLHF; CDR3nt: TGTGCCAGTAGTATCCAGGGGGCCCAATCCAATTCACCCCTCCACTTT
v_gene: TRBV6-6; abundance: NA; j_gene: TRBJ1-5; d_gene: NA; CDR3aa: CASSLGPRGQPQHF; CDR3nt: TGTGCCAGCAGTTTGGGGCCTCGCGGTCAGCCCCAGCATTTT
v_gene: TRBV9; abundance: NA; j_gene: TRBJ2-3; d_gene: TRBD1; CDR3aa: CASSSPSGQGTDTQYF; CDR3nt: TGTGCCAGCAGCTCCCCCTCAGGACAGGGCACAGATACGCAGTATTTT
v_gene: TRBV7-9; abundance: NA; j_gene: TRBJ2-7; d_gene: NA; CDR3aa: CASSPRWETYEQYF; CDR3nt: TGTGCCAGCAGCCCTCGGTGGGAGACATACGAGCAGTACTTC
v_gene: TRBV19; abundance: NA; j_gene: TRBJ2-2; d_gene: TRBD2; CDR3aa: CASSKTSGTIGELFF; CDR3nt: TGTGCCAGTAGTAAGACTAGCGGGACTATCGGGGAGCTGTTTTTT
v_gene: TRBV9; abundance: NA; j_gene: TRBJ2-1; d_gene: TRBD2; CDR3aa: CASSTLGGRTYNEQFF; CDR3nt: TGTGCCAGCAGCACCCTCGGCGGGAGAACCTACAATGAGCAGTTCTTC
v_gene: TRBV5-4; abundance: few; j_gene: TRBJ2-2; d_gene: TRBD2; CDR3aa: CASSQGLAGNTGELFF; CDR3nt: TGTGCCAGCAGCCAAGGACTAGCGGGGAACACCGGGGAGCTGTTTTTT
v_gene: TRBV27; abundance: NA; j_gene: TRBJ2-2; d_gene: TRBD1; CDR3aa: CASSSGTGGYTGELFF; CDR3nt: TGTGCCAGCAGTTCCGGGACAGGGGGCTACACCGGGGAGCTGTTTTTT
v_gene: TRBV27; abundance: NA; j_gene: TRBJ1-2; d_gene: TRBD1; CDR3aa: CASRRGTGNYGYTF; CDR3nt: TGTGCCAGCAGGAGAGGGACAGGGAACTATGGCTACACCTTC
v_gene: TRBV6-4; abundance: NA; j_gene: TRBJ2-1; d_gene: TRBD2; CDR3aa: CASSPGAGGGNEQFF; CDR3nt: TGTGCCAGCAGCCCTGGAGCGGGAGGGGGTAATGAGCAGTTCTTC
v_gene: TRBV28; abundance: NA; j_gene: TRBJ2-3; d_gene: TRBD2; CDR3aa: CASSFGGTSGSTDTQYF; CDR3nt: TGTGCCAGCAGTTTTGGGGGGACTAGCGGCAGCACAGATACGCAGTATTTT
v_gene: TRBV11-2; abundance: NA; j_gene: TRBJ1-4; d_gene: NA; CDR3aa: CASSLRTEREKLFF; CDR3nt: TGTGCCAGCAGCCTTAGGACAGAAAGGGAAAAACTGTTTTTT
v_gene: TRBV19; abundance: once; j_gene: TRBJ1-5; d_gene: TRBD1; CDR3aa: CASTDRGQPQHF; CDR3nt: TGTGCCAGTACGGACAGGGGTCAGCCCCAGCATTTT
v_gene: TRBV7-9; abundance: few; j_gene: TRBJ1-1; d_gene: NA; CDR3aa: CASTERGGNTEAFF; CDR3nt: TGTGCCAGCACCGAGAGAGGGGGTAACACTGAAGCTTTCTTT
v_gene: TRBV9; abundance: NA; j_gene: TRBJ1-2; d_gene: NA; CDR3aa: CASSVGAGLDYGYTF; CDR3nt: TGTGCCAGCAGCGTAGGGGCTGGGTTGGACTATGGCTACACCTTC
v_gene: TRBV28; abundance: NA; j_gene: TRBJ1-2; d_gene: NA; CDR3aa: CASSLSANYGYTF; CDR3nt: TGTGCCAGCAGTCTCAGTGCAAACTATGGCTACACCTTC
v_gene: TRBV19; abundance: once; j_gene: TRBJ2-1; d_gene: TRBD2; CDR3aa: CASSIPTSLNEQFF; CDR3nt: TGTGCCAGTAGTATCCCGACTAGCCTGAATGAGCAGTTCTTC
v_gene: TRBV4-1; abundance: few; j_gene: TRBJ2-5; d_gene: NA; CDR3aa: CASSHPGSGSGGETQYF; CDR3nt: TGCGCCAGCAGCCACCCTGGGAGCGGCTCCGGAGGAGAGACCCAGTACTTC
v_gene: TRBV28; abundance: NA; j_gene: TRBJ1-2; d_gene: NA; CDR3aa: CASSLGKGNYGYTF; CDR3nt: TGTGCCAGCAGTTTAGGGAAGGGGAACTATGGCTACACCTTC
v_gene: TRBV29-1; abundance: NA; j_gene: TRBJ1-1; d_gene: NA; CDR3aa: CSVDPRTAQAFF; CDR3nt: TGCAGCGTTGATCCTAGGACAGCTCAAGCTTTCTTT
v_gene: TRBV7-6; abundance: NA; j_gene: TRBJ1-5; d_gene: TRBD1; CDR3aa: CASSPTIQGGQPQHF; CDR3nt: TGTGCCAGCAGCCCTACAATACAGGGGGGTCAGCCCCAGCATTTT
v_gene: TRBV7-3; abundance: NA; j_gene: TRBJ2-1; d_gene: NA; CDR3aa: CASSLNLAASYNEQFF; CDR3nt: TGTGCCAGCAGCTTAAATTTAGCGGCCTCCTACAATGAGCAGTTCTTC
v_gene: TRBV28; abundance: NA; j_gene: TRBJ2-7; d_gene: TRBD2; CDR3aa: CASRSSGLYEQYF; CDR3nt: TGTGCCAGCAGATCTAGCGGGCTGTACGAGCAGTACTTC
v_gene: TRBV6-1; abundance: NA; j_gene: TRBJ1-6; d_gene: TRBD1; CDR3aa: CASSDDLGTGGSPLHF; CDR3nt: TGTGCCAGCAGTGATGATTTGGGGACAGGAGGTTCACCCCTCCACTTT
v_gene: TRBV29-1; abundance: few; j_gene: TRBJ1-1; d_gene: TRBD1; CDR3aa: CSVEPRQGGTEAFF; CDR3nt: TGCAGCGTTGAACCACGTCAGGGGGGAACTGAAGCTTTCTTT
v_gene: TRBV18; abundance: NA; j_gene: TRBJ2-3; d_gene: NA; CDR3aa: CASSPPGAGTDTQYF; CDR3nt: TGTGCCAGCTCACCACCGGGGGCCGGCACAGATACGCAGTATTTT
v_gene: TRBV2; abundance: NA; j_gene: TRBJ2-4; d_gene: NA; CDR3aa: CASSVLAKNIQYF; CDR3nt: TGTGCCAGCAGTGTCCTAGCCAAAAACATTCAGTACTTC
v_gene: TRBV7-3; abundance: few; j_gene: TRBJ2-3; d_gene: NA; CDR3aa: CASSLMAPPDTQYF; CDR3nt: TGTGCCAGCAGCTTAATGGCCCCCCCAGATACGCAGTATTTT
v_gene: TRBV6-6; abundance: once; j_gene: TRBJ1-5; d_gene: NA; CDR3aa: CASSLEVDQPQHF; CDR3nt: TGTGCCAGCAGTCTAGAGGTAGATCAGCCCCAGCATTTT
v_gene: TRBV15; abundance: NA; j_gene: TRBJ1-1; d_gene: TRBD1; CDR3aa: CATSREDRANTEAFF; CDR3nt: TGTGCCACCAGCAGAGAGGACAGGGCAAACACTGAAGCTTTCTTT
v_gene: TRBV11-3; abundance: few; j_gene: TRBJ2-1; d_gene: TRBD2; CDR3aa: CASSLDGFMGSGGLQFF; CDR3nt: TGTGCCAGCAGCTTAGATGGATTTATGGGTAGCGGGGGCCTTCAGTTCTTC
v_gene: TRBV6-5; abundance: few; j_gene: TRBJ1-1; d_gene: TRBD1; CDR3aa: CASSYSTGGVNTEAFF; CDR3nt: TGTGCCAGCAGTTACTCGACAGGGGGCGTCAACACTGAAGCTTTCTTT